This entry lists 19 T cell receptor beta chains sequenced from one sample in a study of lymphopenia after photon versus proton radiotherapy. TCRdb's copy holds only in-frame clones and misses some; the assay was immunoSEQ multiplex PCR. The sample yields about 26,000 clones, 85% to 90% seen once. The source material was peripheral blood, sampled from a patient treated with photon-based radiotherapy. These receptors originate from a young man with gastric cancer.

V is TRBV6-5 and J is TRBJ2-3; 9 bases line up with TRBD1. The germline V gene encodes CDR1 MNHEY and CDR2 SVGAGI. This CDR3 has 15 residues. J lost 6 bases, V lost 0 bases, and 4 bases had no gene match. As DNA, the CDR3 is TGTGCCAGCAGTTACTCGGACAGGGGTATCGATACGCAGTATTTT. This gives the protein CASSYSDRGIDTQYF.

This chain joins TRBV27 and TRBJ1-4; 8 bases are shared with TRBD1. CDR1 and CDR2 (germline): MNHEY, SMNVEV (reference sequence). This CDR3 comprises 15 residues. V was clipped by 5 bases and J by 5 bases; unmatched bases: 7. The CDR3 DNA follows: TGTGCCAGCAGTCTCGGTTGGACAGGGAATGAAAAACTGTTTTTT. This translates into CASSLGWTGNEKLFF.

The rearrangement joins TRBV19 to TRBJ1-4, with D possibly matching TRBD1 (5 bases). V was shortened by 4 bases and J by 5 bases, with 14 bases between the two germline ends. Per the germline V gene, CDR1 is LNHDA and CDR2 is SQIVND (reference sequence). This CDR3 is built from 15 residues. Here the CDR3 DNA reads TGTGCCAGTAGTACCGCCACAGGCAGGAATGAAAAACTGTTTTTT. It encodes CASSTATGRNEKLFF.

The V and J genes are TRBV6-1 and TRBJ1-6; tentatively, D is TRBD1 (5 bases). The V gene's germline CDR1 is MNHNS and CDR2 SASEGT. This CDR3 comprises 15 residues. Between the trimmed V and J ends, which lost 2 bases and 10 bases, there was a span of 15 bases. CDR3 bases: TGTGCCAGCAGTGAATCTGGGGGAGAGTACTCACCCCTCCACTTT. Encoded protein: CASSESGGEYSPLHF.

The chain is built from TRBV19 and TRBJ1-4, with D possibly TRBD1 on 5 matching bases. Germline values: CDR1 LNHDA, CDR2 SQIVND (reference sequence). CDR3 length: 13 amino acids. V was shortened by 5 bases and J by 5 bases, with 9 bases between the two germline ends. CDR3 loop: CASSDRNNEKLFF. The CDR3 DNA reads as TGTGCCAGTAGTGACAGAAACAATGAAAAACTGTTTTTT.

The chain uses TRBV28 and TRBJ1-6; D unclear. V was clipped by 2 bases and J by 10 bases, with 9 bases between them. Germline V CDR1 and CDR2: MDHEN, SYDVKM. There are 13 residues in the CDR3. The CDR3 DNA reads as TGTGCCAGCAGTTTAAAAGCAGCATCACCCCTCCACTTT. It specifies CASSLKAASPLHF.

V gene TRBV7-2 combines with J gene TRBJ1-2; 7 positions agree with TRBD1. The CDR3 runs 15 residues. Trimming removed 4 bases from V and 4 bases from J; junction bases left unmatched: 9. The germline gives CDR1 SGHTA, CDR2 FQGNSA. The CDR3 sequence: CASSSPGDSSYGYTF. The CDR3 DNA sequence: TGTGCCAGCAGCTCCCCAGGGGACAGCAGCTATGGCTACACCTTC.

V is TRBV5-1 and J is TRBJ2-5; 8 nucleotides align to TRBD1. V trimming: 4 bases; J trimming: 4 bases; junction bases outside the gene matches: 6. CDR1 is SGHRS, CDR2 YFSETQ, per germline. CDR3 length equals 14 residues. Written as DNA, the CDR3 is TGCGCCAGCAGCGTCGGACAGGGAGGAGAGACCCAGTACTTC. Translating gives CASSVGQGGETQYF.

This sequence joins TRBV27 and TRBJ1-1, with D unresolved. CDR1 MNHEY and CDR2 SMNVEV come from the germline V gene (reference sequence). Trimming shortened V by 7 bases and J by 4 bases, and 13 bases separated the two germline ends. The CDR3 has 13 residues. The CDR3 DNA sequence: TGTGCCAGCAACGATATAGGGAGCACTGAAGCTTTCTTT. This gives the protein CASNDIGSTEAFF.

V and J are TRBV7-9 and TRBJ2-3; a weak D match, TRBD1 (6 bases). V was trimmed by 1 base and J by 6 bases, leaving 14 bases between them. This CDR3 is built from 15 residues. Germline V gene data show CDR1 as SEHNR and CDR2 as FQNEAQ (reference sequence). CDR3 coding DNA: TGTGCCAGCAGCTTAGAGGCAGGGGATGTTGATACGCAGTATTTT. Residues: CASSLEAGDVDTQYF. Drawing the rest from reference TRBV7-9 and TRBJ2-3, the complete variable domain is DTGVSQNPRHKITKRGQNVTFRCDPISEHNRLYWYRQTLGQGPEFLTYFQNEAQLEKSRLLSDRFSAERPKGSFSTLEIQRTEQGDSAMYLCASSLEAGDVDTQYFGPGTRLTVL.

This sequence joins TRBV15 and TRBJ2-5, with D tentatively TRBD2 (6 bases). The CDR3 has 14 amino acids. Trimming took 1 base from V and 2 from J, leaving 8 bases between them. Germline CDR1 reads LNHNV; CDR2 reads YYDKDF (reference sequence). The CDR3 is CATSRGSGQETQYF. In DNA, the CDR3 is TGTGCCACCAGCAGAGGTAGCGGACAAGAGACCCAGTACTTC.

The chain carries TRBV4-1 and TRBJ1-2; 7 nucleotides align to TRBD1. This CDR3 has 15 amino acids. Germline loops: CDR1 MGHRA, CDR2 YSYEKL. Trimming took 4 bases from V and 10 from J; bases not matched to a gene: 15. Here the CDR3 reads CASSPNPADREDYTF. The CDR3 nucleotides are TGCGCCAGCAGCCCGAACCCAGCCGACAGGGAAGACTACACCTTC.

The chain links TRBV5-5 to TRBJ2-7; TRBD2 aligns across 15 bases. CDR3 length: 17 amino acids. The trim removed 4 bases at V and 0 bases at J, leaving 5 bases unmatched. Looked up from germline, CDR1 is SGHKS and CDR2 is YYEKEE (reference sequence). This chain's CDR3 is CASSLGLAGGPSYEQYF. The CDR3 bases are TGTGCCAGCAGCCTCGGACTAGCGGGAGGGCCCTCCTACGAGCAGTACTTC.

The rearrangement joins TRBV23-1 to TRBJ1-3, with D perhaps matching TRBD1 (5 bases). TRBV23-1 is marked as an open reading frame, function uncertain. Trimming pared 0 bases from V and 3 bases from J, leaving 12 bases between. This CDR3 has 16 residues. DNA of the CDR3: TGCGCCAGCAGTCAATCAACTGGGGCTGATGGAAACACCATATATTTT. Its translation is CASSQSTGADGNTIYF.

The chain joins TRBV7-2 to TRBJ2-5; D is undetermined. Trimming removed 3 bases from V and 5 bases from J, with 10 bases in between. Germline values: CDR1 SGHTA, CDR2 FQGNSA. There are 13 residues in the CDR3. The CDR3 DNA reads TGTGCCAGCAGCTTTGATCCAGCCGAGACCCAGTACTTC. Protein sequence: CASSFDPAETQYF.

This sequence joins TRBV20-1 and TRBJ2-1; D is unclear. The CDR3 sequence is 8 residues long. Germline CDR1 is DFQATT and CDR2 is SNEGSKA (reference sequence). The CDR3 here is CRSNEQFF. In DNA, the CDR3 is TGCCGTAGTAATGAGCAGTTCTTC.

The rearrangement links TRBV2 to TRBJ1-2; TRBD1 is a possible D gene (5 bases). CDR1 and CDR2 (germline): SNHLY, FYNNEI. V lost 5 bases, J lost 3 bases, and 10 bases lay in between. The CDR3 extends over 13 amino acids. The CDR3 spells CASSRSGDYGYTF. The CDR3 nucleotides read TGTGCCAGCAGTAGGTCGGGGGACTATGGCTACACCTTC.

The chain uses TRBV5-8 and TRBJ1-6, with D maybe TRBD1 (5 bases). The CDR3 extends over 16 amino acids. CDR1 and CDR2 (germline): SGHTS, YDEGEE. V was clipped by 4 bases and J by 1 base, with 12 bases between them. Here the CDR3 reads CASSNTRQSYNSPLHF. DNA for the CDR3: TGTGCCAGCAGCAACACTCGACAGTCCTATAATTCACCCCTCCACTTT.

This clone has a handful of counts. The chain couples TRBV5-5 to TRBJ1-4; maybe TRBD1 (5 bases). The CDR3 contains 14 residues. The germline CDR1 and CDR2 sequences are SGHKS and YYEKEE (reference sequence). Trimming took 2 bases from V and 4 from J, leaving 9 bases between them. The CDR3 bases are TGTGCCAGCAGCTTTGCACAGGATAATGAAAAACTGTTTTTT. This translates into CASSFAQDNEKLFF.